The T cell receptor beta chain described here comes from a study of response to subunit inactivated influenza vaccine. TCRdb analysed the RT-PCR reads with MiXCR anew, one entry per CDR3 protein. This sample has about 540,000 distinct CDR3 sequences, with roughly a quarter found just once. Study-wide findings and caveats: Only a handful of new T cells, the authors suggested, are recruited with each seasonal influenza vaccination.

Comments on this clonotype: The antigen remains unidentified.

In addition, the sample was reused for a study of T cells expressing NK-cell markers. That work adds: TCR beta cDNA was made by 5'RACE template switching with UMIs. Eight donors were sequenced, seven testing HCMV-seropositive and one testing seronegative.

The material was CD4+ T cells sorted from PBMCs, obtained about 11 days after vaccination. The sequence was collected from a middle-aged man who received an inactivated influenza vaccine.

The CDR3 DNA reads TGTGCCAGTAGTCCGGGACCCAGAAATTACAATGAGCAGTTCTTC. Protein: CASSPGPRNYNEQFF. This chain joins TRBV19 and TRBJ2-1; the D gene could be TRBD1 or TRBD2 (5 bases each). The CDR3 runs 15 residues. V lost 5 bases and J lost 4, with 15 bases in between. Looked up from germline, CDR1 is LNHDA and CDR2 is SQIVND (reference sequence).